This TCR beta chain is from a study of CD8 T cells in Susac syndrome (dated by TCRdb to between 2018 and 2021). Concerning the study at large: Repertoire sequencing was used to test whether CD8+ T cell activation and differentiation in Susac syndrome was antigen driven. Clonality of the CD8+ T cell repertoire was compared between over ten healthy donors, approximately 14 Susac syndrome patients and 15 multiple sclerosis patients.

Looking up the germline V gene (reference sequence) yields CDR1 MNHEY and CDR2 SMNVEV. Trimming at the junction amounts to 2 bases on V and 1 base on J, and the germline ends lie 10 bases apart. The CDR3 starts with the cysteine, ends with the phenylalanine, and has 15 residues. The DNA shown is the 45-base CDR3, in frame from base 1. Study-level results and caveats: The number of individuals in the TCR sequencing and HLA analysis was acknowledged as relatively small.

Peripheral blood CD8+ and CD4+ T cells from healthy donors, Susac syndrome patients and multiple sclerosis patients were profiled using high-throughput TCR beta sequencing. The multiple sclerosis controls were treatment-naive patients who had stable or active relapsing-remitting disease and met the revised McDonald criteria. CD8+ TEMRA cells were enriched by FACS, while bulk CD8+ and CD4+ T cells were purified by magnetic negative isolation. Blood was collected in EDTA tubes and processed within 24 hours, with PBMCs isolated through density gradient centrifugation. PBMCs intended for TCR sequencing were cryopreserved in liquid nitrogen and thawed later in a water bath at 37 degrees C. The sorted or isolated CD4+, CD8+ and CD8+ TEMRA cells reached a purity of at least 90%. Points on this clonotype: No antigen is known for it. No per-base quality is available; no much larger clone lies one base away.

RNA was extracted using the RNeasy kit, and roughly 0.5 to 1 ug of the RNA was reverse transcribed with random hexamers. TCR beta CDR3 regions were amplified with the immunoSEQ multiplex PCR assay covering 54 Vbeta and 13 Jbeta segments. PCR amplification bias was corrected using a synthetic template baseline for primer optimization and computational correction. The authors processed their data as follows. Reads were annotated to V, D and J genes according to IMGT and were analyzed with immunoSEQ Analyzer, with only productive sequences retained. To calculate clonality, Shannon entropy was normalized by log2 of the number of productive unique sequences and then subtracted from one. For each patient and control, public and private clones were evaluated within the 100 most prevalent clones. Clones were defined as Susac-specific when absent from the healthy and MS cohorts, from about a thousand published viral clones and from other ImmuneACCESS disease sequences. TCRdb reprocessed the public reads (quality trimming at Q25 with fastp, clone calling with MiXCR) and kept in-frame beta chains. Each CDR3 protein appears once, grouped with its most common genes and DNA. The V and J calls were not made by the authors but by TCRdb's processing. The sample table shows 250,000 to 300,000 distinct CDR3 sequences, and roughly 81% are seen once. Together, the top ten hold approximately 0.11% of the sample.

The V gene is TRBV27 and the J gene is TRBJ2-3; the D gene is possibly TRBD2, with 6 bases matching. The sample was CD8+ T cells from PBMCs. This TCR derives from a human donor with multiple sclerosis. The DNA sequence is TGTGCCAGCAGTTTAGCGTCTAGCGGCACAGATACGCAGTATTTT. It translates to CASSLASSGTDTQYF.